The rows below give T cell receptor beta chains drawn from one sample of a study of blood T cells in healthy people across ages. TCRdb ran MiXCR on the 5' RACE reads and lists one entry per CDR3 protein. The sample includes 700,000 to 950,000 distinct CDR3 sequences, around 40% of them seen just once. The sequenced material came from blood. These receptors were obtained from a woman aged 55 to 70 in good health. CDR3s leave out the opening cysteine and the closing phenylalanine or tryptophan. Each record gives: D gene, V gene, CDR3 protein. A D gene is named only where the DNA matches it firmly.

D gene: -; V gene: TRBV12-3/TRBV12-4; CDR3 protein: ASSLSPRHGALH
D gene: -; V gene: TRBV10-3; CDR3 protein: AISESETHYEQY
D gene: -; V gene: TRBV3-1; CDR3 protein: ASSPPGGISYEQY
D gene: -; V gene: TRBV5-1; CDR3 protein: ASSLNPSQYQETQY
D gene: -; V gene: TRBV18; CDR3 protein: ASSPGAPGQGYEQY
D gene: TRBD1; V gene: TRBV7-7; CDR3 protein: ASSGQGAGELF
D gene: TRBD1; V gene: TRBV28; CDR3 protein: ASSPQQGAGEKLF
D gene: -; V gene: TRBV24-1; CDR3 protein: ATSEPGGRSPLH
D gene: TRBD1; V gene: TRBV10-3; CDR3 protein: ASRGTGDYYGYT
D gene: -; V gene: TRBV28; CDR3 protein: ASLTPASGHGYT
D gene: TRBD1; V gene: TRBV20-1; CDR3 protein: SAPPGTGQETQY
D gene: -; V gene: TRBV11-1; CDR3 protein: ASSSTDGPYEQY
D gene: -; V gene: TRBV6-1; CDR3 protein: ASSPTGGGSSGEQY
D gene: TRBD2; V gene: TRBV20-1; CDR3 protein: SAGASGRTYEQY
D gene: -; V gene: TRBV3-1; CDR3 protein: ASSRQPGLQNNEQF
D gene: TRBD1; V gene: TRBV10-3; CDR3 protein: AISEGQGKSNYGYT
D gene: TRBD2; V gene: TRBV20-1; CDR3 protein: SARVGGGYEQY
D gene: -; V gene: TRBV5-5; CDR3 protein: ASSLETATNYGYT
D gene: TRBD2; V gene: TRBV29-1; CDR3 protein: SVDLAGGVTDTQY
D gene: -; V gene: TRBV6-1; CDR3 protein: ASSESPGEGYEQY
D gene: -; V gene: TRBV11-3; CDR3 protein: ASSLGGAPDNEQF
D gene: TRBD2; V gene: TRBV2; CDR3 protein: ASRTSGGPIYEQY
D gene: TRBD2; V gene: TRBV10-3; CDR3 protein: AISGLAGEASEQY
D gene: TRBD2; V gene: TRBV7-7; CDR3 protein: ASSLGISGSYNEQF
D gene: TRBD1; V gene: TRBV20-1; CDR3 protein: SARTPGQGNEKLF
D gene: -; V gene: TRBV25-1; CDR3 protein: ASSAVNRPKGEQF
D gene: -; V gene: TRBV9; CDR3 protein: ASSVSSSRVPGEQY
D gene: TRBD2; V gene: TRBV7-2; CDR3 protein: ASSLVAGLAGGAYEQY
D gene: -; V gene: TRBV7-9; CDR3 protein: ASTTRLDNEQF
D gene: TRBD2; V gene: TRBV7-8; CDR3 protein: ASSLGGLADIYNEQF
D gene: -; V gene: TRBV21-1; CDR3 protein: ASSKGISGKKYNEQF
D gene: -; V gene: TRBV5-1; CDR3 protein: ASSLNGDYNEQF
D gene: -; V gene: TRBV5-5; CDR3 protein: ASSPGEPGEQY
D gene: TRBD2; V gene: TRBV7-8; CDR3 protein: ASSLGIAGGLTDTQY
D gene: -; V gene: TRBV6-5; CDR3 protein: ASQFGWANTEAF
D gene: -; V gene: TRBV5-1; CDR3 protein: ASRASLDTQY
D gene: -; V gene: TRBV12-3/TRBV12-4; CDR3 protein: ASSLGERQETQY
D gene: -; V gene: TRBV3-1; CDR3 protein: ASSQDALQRVGYEQY
D gene: -; V gene: TRBV6-2/TRBV6-3; CDR3 protein: ASSYLAGSYEQY
D gene: TRBD2; V gene: TRBV4-3; CDR3 protein: ASSHLSGGLAYNEQF
D gene: TRBD1; V gene: TRBV20-1; CDR3 protein: SAIVWDSSPGANALT
D gene: -; V gene: TRBV20-1; CDR3 protein: STAVGPLNSPLH
D gene: TRBD2; V gene: TRBV6-2/TRBV6-3; CDR3 protein: ASSLRGQLAGDTQY
D gene: -; V gene: TRBV5-1; CDR3 protein: ASSLAGVDMQY
D gene: TRBD2; V gene: TRBV7-6; CDR3 protein: ASSLAAGGYNEQF
D gene: -; V gene: TRBV9; CDR3 protein: ASSVGFNGGEQF
D gene: -; V gene: TRBV7-2; CDR3 protein: ASSPVPGYTEAF
D gene: -; V gene: TRBV2; CDR3 protein: ANSYQETQY
D gene: TRBD2; V gene: TRBV24-1; CDR3 protein: ATSDTGTSGSGELF
D gene: -; V gene: TRBV28; CDR3 protein: AGNGGEAGADTQY
D gene: -; V gene: TRBV6-2/TRBV6-3; CDR3 protein: ASRPGGEVEQY
D gene: TRBD1; V gene: TRBV28; CDR3 protein: AGSLGTGDYSYT
D gene: TRBD1; V gene: TRBV27; CDR3 protein: ASSTSRQGDNQPQH
D gene: -; V gene: TRBV24-1; CDR3 protein: ATSDLTGTSTDTQY
D gene: -; V gene: TRBV7-2; CDR3 protein: ASSTITGLSYNSPLH
D gene: TRBD1; V gene: TRBV24-1; CDR3 protein: ATGGQDKETQY
D gene: -; V gene: TRBV6-5; CDR3 protein: ASSFTSPGGYEQF